Each of the 7 T cell receptor beta chains below was sequenced from the same sample in a study of lymphopenia after photon versus proton radiotherapy (dated by TCRdb to between 2018 and 2020). The method was the immunoSEQ multiplex PCR assay. TCRdb retrieved this table from immuneACCESS and kept in-frame rearrangements only. Not all clones are present; in checked studies, unresolved V genes account for under half, and no reason is known for the remainder. The table for this sample lists 55,000 to 85,000 clones; about 90% of them were counted only once. Together, the top ten hold around 2.2% of the sample. The sequencing used peripheral blood, collected from a patient treated with photon-based radiotherapy. Receptors were obtained from a woman in her forties with cholangiocarcinoma.

Regarding this clone: Within the sample, other DNA sequences also encode this same CDR3. This chain joins TRBV19 and TRBJ2-6; D is ambiguous. V lost 3 bases and J 1 base, leaving 4 bases between the germline ends. Per the germline V gene, CDR1 is LNHDA and CDR2 is SQIVND (reference sequence). The CDR3 consists of 14 residues. The CDR3, as DNA: TGTGCCAGTAGTATTTCTTCTGGGGCCAACGTCCTGACTTTC. Encoded protein: CASSISSGANVLTF.

V is TRBV18 and J is TRBJ2-2; 8 positions agree with TRBD1. The junction had 15 bases not matched to a gene; V was cut back by 3 bases and J by 6 bases. The germline CDR1 and CDR2 sequences are KGHSH and LQKENI. CDR3 length: 18 residues. The CDR3 loop is CASSPLMGQAISSGELFF. The CDR3 DNA reads as TGTGCCAGCTCACCCCTAATGGGACAGGCAATCTCTTCCGGGGAGCTGTTTTTT.

V gene TRBV28 combines with J gene TRBJ1-5, with D unresolved. Germline V lookup: CDR1 MDHEN, CDR2 SYDVKM. With 6 bases removed from V and 3 bases from J, the gap between germline ends came to 9 bases. This CDR3 has 13 amino acids. DNA of the CDR3: TGTGCCAGCAGAGTGCAGAACAATCAGCCCCAGCATTTT. Residues: CASRVQNNQPQHF.

The genes are TRBV29-1 and TRBJ2-7; possibly TRBD1 or TRBD2 for D (7 bases each). V lost 4 bases and J 3 bases, leaving 13 bases between the germline ends. Per germline, CDR1 SQVTM and CDR2 ANQGSEA. This CDR3 contains 13 residues. The CDR3 region is CSVGGGQSYEQYF. CDR3 nucleotides: TGCAGCGTTGGGGGGGGACAGAGCTACGAGCAGTACTTC.

V is TRBV15 and J is TRBJ1-1; no definite D call. V shed 1 base and J shed 1 base, with 4 bases lying between them. Germline V gene data show CDR1 as LNHNV and CDR2 as YYDKDF (reference sequence). The CDR3 covers 13 residues. The CDR3 reads CATSRVRNTEAFF. Here the CDR3 DNA reads TGTGCCACCAGCAGAGTACGGAACACTGAAGCTTTCTTT. Variable domain in full (rest from reference TRBV15 and TRBJ1-1): DAMVIQNPRYQVTQFGKPVTLSCSQTLNHNVMYWYQQKSSQAPKLLFHYYDKDFNNEADTPDNFQSRRPNTSFCFLDIRSPGLGDTAMYLCATSRVRNTEAFFGQGTRLTVV.

V and J are TRBV18 and TRBJ1-5; D is unresolved. CDR1 is KGHSH and CDR2 is LQKENI in the germline V gene. V lost 3 bases and J lost 2, with 11 bases in between. This CDR3 has 15 amino acids. The CDR3 nucleotides read TGTGCCAGCTCACCTGGTCATCAGGGCAATCAGCCCCAGCATTTT. Amino acid sequence: CASSPGHQGNQPQHF. Combining the CDR3 with reference TRBV18 and TRBJ1-5 gives the whole variable domain NAGVMQNPRHLVRRRGQEARLRCSPMKGHSHVYWYRQLPEEGLKFMVYLQKENIIDESGMPKERFSAEFPKEGPSILRIQQVVRGDSAAYFCASSPGHQGNQPQHFGDGTRLSIL.

This chain links TRBV5-8 with TRBJ1-2; TRBD1 agrees at 7 bases. Germline V gives CDR1 SGHTS, CDR2 YDEGEE. The CDR3 has 15 residues. The ends lost 4 bases at V and 2 bases at J; junction bases unmatched: 8. The CDR3 bases are TGTGCCAGCAGCGATCCAGGGGGAACAAACTATGGCTACACCTTC. Translation gives CASSDPGGTNYGYTF. The whole variable domain, remainder taken from reference TRBV5-8 and TRBJ1-2, is EAGVTQSPTHLIKTRGQQATLRCSPISGHTSVYWYQQALGLGLQFLLWYDEGEERNRGNFPPRFSGRQFPNYSSELNVNALELEDSALYLCASSDPGGTNYGYTFGSGTRLTVV.